The 15 T cell receptor beta chains listed next were all sequenced from one sample in a study of T cells in Graves' hyperthyroidism and ophthalmopathy. Researchers took RNA transcripts and amplified the TCR beta CDR3 regions from them. The HTBI set primed first-round TCR CDR3 RT-PCR. TCRdb reprocessed the multiplex PCR reads with MiXCR, giving one entry per CDR3 protein. The sample carries 250,000 to 300,000 distinct CDR3 sequences, 13% to 15% recorded once. The sequenced sample consisted of blood. The receptors here all came from a woman aged 45-60 years with Graves' hyperthyroidism that later progressed to Graves' ophthalmopathy.

This clonotype was observed a few times. The junction does not match germline at one end; this may be a read error. The CDR3 DNA reads as TGTGCCACCAGTGATGCCGACCCGAAGGAGCAGGACTTC. This sequence encodes CATSDADPKEQDF. The chain recombines TRBV24-1 with TRBJ2-7; D remains ambiguous. This CDR3 region has 13 residues. Germline V gene data show CDR1 as KGHDR and CDR2 as SFDVKD.

This clonotype was seen ten or more times. This chain uses TRBV11-2 with TRBJ2-3, with D tentatively TRBD2 (6 bases). Germline CDR1 and CDR2: SGHAT and FQNNGV. V lost 6 bases and J 4 bases, leaving 20 bases between the germline ends. This CDR3 has 16 residues. CDR3 sequence (DNA): TGTGCCAGCAGTACCAGGGACCCAGGGAGGTCAGATACGCAGTATTTT. Translating gives CASSTRDPGRSDTQYF.

This chain uses TRBV9 with TRBJ1-5; D is uncertain. Trimming took off 3 bases at V and 7 bases at J, with 11 bases between the two ends. CDR1 is SGDLS, CDR2 YYNGEE, per germline. This CDR3 is 13 amino acids long. CDR3 DNA sequence: TGTGCCAGCAGCGGTTATGGAGGCCAGCCCCAGCATTTT. Residues: CASSGYGGQPQHF.

The chain employs TRBV9 and TRBJ1-2, with 10 bases aligning to TRBD1. Germline V gives CDR1 SGDLS, CDR2 YYNGEE. After removal of 3 bases from V and 4 bases from J, the junction contained 0 bases not matched to a gene. The CDR3 contains 13 residues. The CDR3 DNA reads TGTGCCAGCAGCGGACAGGGGGCCTATGGCTACACCTTC. This sequence encodes CASSGQGAYGYTF.

This clonotype appeared many times. The genes are TRBV7-2 and TRBJ2-3; 10 positions match TRBD1. V gave up 5 bases and J gave up 4 bases; unmatched junction bases: 15. Germline CDR1 is SGHTA and CDR2 is FQGNSA. CDR3 length equals 18 residues. The CDR3 DNA is TGTGCCAGCAGCGCCCGTCGTCGGGGACAGGGGACCTCAGATACGCAGTATTTT. Translating gives CASSARRRGQGTSDTQYF.

This clonotype occurred many times. This CDR3 is CASGRERRSTDTQYF. For the CDR3, the DNA is TGTGCCAGCGGCAGGGAGCGTCGGAGCACAGATACGCAGTATTTT. The J gene is TRBJ2-3, the V gene TRBV2; D assignment may be TRBD1 or TRBD2 (5 bases each). CDR1 SNHLY and CDR2 FYNNEI come from the germline V gene. This CDR3 contains 15 residues. V was shortened by 8 bases and J by 0 bases, with 15 bases between the two germline ends. The variable domain in full, with the rest retrieved from reference TRBV2 and TRBJ2-3, is EPEVTQTPSHQVTQMGQEVILRCVPISNHLYFYWYRQILGQKVEFLVSFYNNEISEKSEIFDDQFSVERPDGSNFTLKIRSTKLEDSAMYFCASGRERRSTDTQYFGPGTRLTVL.

This clonotype was detected ten times or more. The chain employs TRBV3-1 and TRBJ2-3; D may be TRBD2 (5 bases). V lost 0 bases to trimming and J lost 4 bases, with 11 bases between them. CDR3 length equals 15 residues. Germline CDR1 reads LGHDT; CDR2 reads YNNKEL (reference sequence). Here the CDR3 DNA reads TGTGCCAGCAGCCAAGAAAGAGGGCGGGCAGATACGCAGTATTTT. Its protein product is CASSQERGRADTQYF.

This clonotype was seen a few times. The rearrangement joins TRBV5-1 to TRBJ2-7; D not resolved. In germline, CDR1 is SGHRS, CDR2 YFSETQ. The length of the CDR3 is 13 residues. Trimming took 3 bases from V and 0 from J, leaving 7 bases between them. CDR3 loop: CASSYGTSYEQYF. The CDR3 DNA reads TGCGCCAGCAGCTATGGCACCTCCTACGAGCAGTACTTC.

The chain carries TRBV28 and TRBJ1-5; 8 bases are shared with TRBD1. Per germline, CDR1 MDHEN and CDR2 SYDVKM. The V segment lost 6 bases and the J segment 7 bases; nucleotides outside the gene matches: 5. The CDR3 has 13 amino acids. Written as DNA, the CDR3 is TGTGCCAGCAGGACAGGGGCGCAGCAGCCCCAGCATTTT. Translated: CASRTGAQQPQHF.

In its sample, this clonotype was seen many times. The chain joins TRBV6-1 to TRBJ2-3, with 13 bases that match TRBD2. The CDR3 extends over 17 amino acids. The germline CDR1 and CDR2 sequences are MNHNS and SASEGT. Unmatched junction bases numbered 12, after V lost 7 bases and J lost 5 bases. The CDR3: CASKRGGGLAGRDTQYF. DNA of the CDR3: TGTGCCAGCAAACGGGGGGGGGGACTAGCGGGGCGAGATACGCAGTATTTT.

As to this clonotype: A single base separates this from a much larger clone, so it may be a read error. This chain joins TRBV10-3 and TRBJ2-1, with 8 nucleotides matching TRBD2. Per germline, CDR1 ENHRY and CDR2 SYGVKD. The CDR3 is 16 residues long. The CDR3 DNA is TGTGCCGTCAGTGACTCTCTAGCGGGCTCCTACAATGAGCAGTTCTTC. This sequence encodes CAVSDSLAGSYNEQFF.

This clonotype came up many times. The chain couples TRBV25-1 to TRBJ2-3; 12 bases match TRBD2. CDR3 length: 19 residues. The germline CDR1 and CDR2 sequences are MGHDK and SYGVNS. The V segment lost 3 bases and the J segment 4 bases; nucleotides outside the gene matches: 14. In DNA form, the CDR3 reads TGTGCCAGCAGTGAGAGGGGGGGCGAGGCTAGCGGGAGGGCAGATACGCAGTATTTT. Translation gives CASSERGGEASGRADTQYF.

This clonotype was found many times. The J gene is TRBJ2-2, the V gene TRBV29-1; D might be TRBD2 (6 bases). The CDR3 is 15 residues long. V gave up 2 bases and J gave up 2 bases, with 12 bases separating them. The germline V gene has CDR1 SQVTM and CDR2 ANQGSEA. The CDR3 DNA follows: TGCAGCGTTGAATCCGGGGGAGCTAACACCGGGGAGCTGTTTTTT. Translating gives CSVESGGANTGELFF.

This clonotype appeared many times. The J gene is TRBJ2-1, the V gene TRBV7-6; D uncertain. CDR1 is SGHVS, CDR2 FNYEAQ, per germline. Trimming took off 1 base at V and 7 bases at J, with 8 bases between the two ends. This CDR3 region has 13 residues. The CDR3 region is CASSLGTVNEQFF. The CDR3 nucleotides read TGTGCCAGCAGCTTAGGCACAGTTAATGAGCAGTTCTTC.

This clonotype has at least ten counts. This sequence joins TRBV6-2 or TRBV6-3 and TRBJ2-7, with D unresolved. The germline CDR1 and CDR2 sequences are MNHEY and SVGEGT. This CDR3 has 13 residues. Deletions cut 2 bases from V and 5 bases from J, with 10 bases between. CDR3 sequence reads: CASSYLSAHEQYF. Written as DNA, the CDR3 is TGTGCCAGCAGTTACCTGTCAGCCCACGAGCAGTACTTC.